The TCR beta chain described here comes from a study of human T cells and chemical hapten exposure. Overall study context: Patients additionally received therapeutic doses of diphenylcyclopropenone on the scalp once a week, and this continued throughout the approximately 24-week study. General study findings and limits: The number of TCRs above 1 in 1000 frequency did not change after DPC sensitization.

This CDR3 comprises 16 residues. V trimming: 6 bases; J trimming: 6 bases; junction bases outside the gene matches: 11. A few counts support this clonotype. The target antigen is unknown. The time point denotes: patch test 2, 6 weeks after DPC sensitization. Treatment given: therapeutic diphenylcyclopropenone sensitization with weekly scalp DPC. TCRdb ran MiXCR on the RACE reads and lists one entry per CDR3 protein. This sample has about 84,000 distinct CDR3 sequences; 8% to 13% occur once, and the top ten carry around 5%. The sequence came from a woman aged 50 to 60 with alopecia areata. Some clones in this sample may be carry-over from other donors' samples. The sequencing used whole blood, collected in connection with sensitization to the hapten diphenylcyclopropenone (DPC). J is TRBJ2-2 and V is TRBV12-3 or TRBV12-4, with 9 nucleotides matching TRBD1. CDR3 region: CASSQQGAGLAGELFF. The CDR3 DNA reads TGTGCCAGCAGCCAACAGGGGGCCGGTTTGGCCGGGGAGCTGTTTTTT.